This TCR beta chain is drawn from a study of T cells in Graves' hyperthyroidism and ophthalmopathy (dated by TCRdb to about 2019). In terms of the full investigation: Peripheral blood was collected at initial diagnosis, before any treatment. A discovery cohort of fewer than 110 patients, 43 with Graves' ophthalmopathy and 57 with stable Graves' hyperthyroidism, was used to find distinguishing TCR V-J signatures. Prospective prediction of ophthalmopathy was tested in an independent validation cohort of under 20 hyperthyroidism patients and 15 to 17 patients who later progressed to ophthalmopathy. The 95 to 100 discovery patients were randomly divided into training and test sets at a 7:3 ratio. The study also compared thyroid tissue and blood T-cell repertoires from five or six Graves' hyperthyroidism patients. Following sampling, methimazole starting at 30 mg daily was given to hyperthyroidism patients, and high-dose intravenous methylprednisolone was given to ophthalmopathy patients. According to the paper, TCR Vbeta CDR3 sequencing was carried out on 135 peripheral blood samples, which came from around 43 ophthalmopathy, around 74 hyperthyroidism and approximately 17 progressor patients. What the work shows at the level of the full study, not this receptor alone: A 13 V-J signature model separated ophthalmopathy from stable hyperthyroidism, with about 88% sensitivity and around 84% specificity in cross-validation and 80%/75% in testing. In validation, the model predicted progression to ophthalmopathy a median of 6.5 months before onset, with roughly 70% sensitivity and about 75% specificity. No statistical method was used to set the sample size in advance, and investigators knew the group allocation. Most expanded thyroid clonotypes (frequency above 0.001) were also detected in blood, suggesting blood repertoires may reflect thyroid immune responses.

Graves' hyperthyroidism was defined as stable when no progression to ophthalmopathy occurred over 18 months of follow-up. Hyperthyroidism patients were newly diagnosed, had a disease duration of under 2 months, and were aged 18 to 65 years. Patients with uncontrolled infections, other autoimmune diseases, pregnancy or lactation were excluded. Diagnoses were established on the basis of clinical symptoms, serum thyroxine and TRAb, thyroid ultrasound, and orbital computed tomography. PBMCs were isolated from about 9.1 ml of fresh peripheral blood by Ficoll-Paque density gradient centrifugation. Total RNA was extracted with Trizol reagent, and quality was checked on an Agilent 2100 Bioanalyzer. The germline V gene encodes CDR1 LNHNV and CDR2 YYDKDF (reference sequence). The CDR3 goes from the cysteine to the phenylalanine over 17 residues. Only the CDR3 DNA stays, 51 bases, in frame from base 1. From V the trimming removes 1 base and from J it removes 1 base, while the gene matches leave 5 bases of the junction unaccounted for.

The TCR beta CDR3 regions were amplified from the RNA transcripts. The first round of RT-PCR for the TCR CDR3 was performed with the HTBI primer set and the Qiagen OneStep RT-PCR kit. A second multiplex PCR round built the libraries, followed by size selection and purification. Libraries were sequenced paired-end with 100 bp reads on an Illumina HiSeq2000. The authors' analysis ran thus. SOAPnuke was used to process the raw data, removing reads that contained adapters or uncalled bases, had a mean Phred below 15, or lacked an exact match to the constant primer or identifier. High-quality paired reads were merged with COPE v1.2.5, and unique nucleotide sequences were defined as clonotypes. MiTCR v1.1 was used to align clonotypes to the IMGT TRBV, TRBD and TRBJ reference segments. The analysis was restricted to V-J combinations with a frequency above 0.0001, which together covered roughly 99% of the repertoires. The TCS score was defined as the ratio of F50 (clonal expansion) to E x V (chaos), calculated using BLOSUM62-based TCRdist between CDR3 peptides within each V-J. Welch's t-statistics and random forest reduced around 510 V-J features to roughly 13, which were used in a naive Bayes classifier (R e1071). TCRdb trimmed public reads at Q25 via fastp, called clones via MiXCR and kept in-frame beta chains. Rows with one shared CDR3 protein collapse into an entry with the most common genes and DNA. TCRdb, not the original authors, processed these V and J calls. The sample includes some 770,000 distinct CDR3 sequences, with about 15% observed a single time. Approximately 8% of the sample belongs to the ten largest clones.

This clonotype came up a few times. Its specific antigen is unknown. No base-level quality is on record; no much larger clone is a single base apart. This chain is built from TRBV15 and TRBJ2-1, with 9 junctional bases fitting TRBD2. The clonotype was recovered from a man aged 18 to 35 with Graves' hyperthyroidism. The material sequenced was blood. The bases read TGTGCCACCAGCAGAGTGGGCGGGAGGGAATCCTACAATGAGCAGTTCTTC. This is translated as CATSRVGGRESYNEQFF.